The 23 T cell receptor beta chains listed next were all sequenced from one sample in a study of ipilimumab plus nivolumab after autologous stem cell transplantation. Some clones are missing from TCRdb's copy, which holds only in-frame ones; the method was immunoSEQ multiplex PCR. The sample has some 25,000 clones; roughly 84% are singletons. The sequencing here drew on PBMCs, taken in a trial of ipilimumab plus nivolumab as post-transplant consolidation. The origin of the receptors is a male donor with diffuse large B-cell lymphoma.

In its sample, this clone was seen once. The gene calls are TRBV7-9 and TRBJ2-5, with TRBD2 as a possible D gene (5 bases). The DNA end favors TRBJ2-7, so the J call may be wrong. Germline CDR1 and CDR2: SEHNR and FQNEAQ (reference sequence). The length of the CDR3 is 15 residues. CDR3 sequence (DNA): TGTGCCAGCAGCTTAGCGCGCCCGGGGTCCTACGAGCAGTACTTC. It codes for CASSLARPGSYEQYF.

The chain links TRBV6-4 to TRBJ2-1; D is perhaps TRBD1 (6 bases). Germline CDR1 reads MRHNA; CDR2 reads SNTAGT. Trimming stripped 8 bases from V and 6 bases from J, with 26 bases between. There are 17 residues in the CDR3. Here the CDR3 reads CASSAVANQGSGNEQFF. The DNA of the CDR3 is TGTGCCAGCTCGGCTGTCGCGAACCAGGGGTCGGGCAATGAGCAGTTCTTC.

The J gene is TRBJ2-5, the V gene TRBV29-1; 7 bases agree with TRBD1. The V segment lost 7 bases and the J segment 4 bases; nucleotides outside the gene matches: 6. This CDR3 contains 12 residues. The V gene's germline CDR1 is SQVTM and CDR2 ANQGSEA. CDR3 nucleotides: TGCAGCGCCGAAAGGGGGCGAGAGACCCAGTACTTC. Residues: CSAERGRETQYF. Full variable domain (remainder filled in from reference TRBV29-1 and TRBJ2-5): SAVISQKPSRDICQRGTSLTIQCQVDSQVTMMFWYRQQPGQSLTLIATANQGSEATYESGFVIDKFPISRPNLTFSTLTVSNMSPEDSSIYLCSAERGRETQYFGPGTRLLVL.

The CDR3 reads CASSRARGSPLHF. The CDR3 DNA reads TGTGCCAGCAGCCGGGCCCGGGGTTCACCCCTCCACTTT. The V gene is TRBV6-5, the J gene TRBJ1-6, with D uncertain. The V end was cut by 6 bases, the J end by 9 bases, with 12 bases between. Germline V CDR1 and CDR2: MNHEY, SVGAGI. The CDR3 sequence is 13 residues long.

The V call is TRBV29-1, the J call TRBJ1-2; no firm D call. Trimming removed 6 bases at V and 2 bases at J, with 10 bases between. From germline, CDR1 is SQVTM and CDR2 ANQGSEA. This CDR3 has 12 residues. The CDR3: CSVGAENYGYTF. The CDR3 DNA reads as TGCAGCGTGGGCGCCGAGAACTATGGCTACACCTTC.

The CDR3 DNA reads as TGTGCCAGCACAATGGGCCCAAATCAGCCCCAGCATTTT. Its protein is CASTMGPNQPQHF. The chain recombines TRBV6-6 with TRBJ1-5; D unclear. This CDR3 is built from 13 residues. Trimming cost V 7 bases and J 4 bases, with 11 bases left between them. Germline V gene data show CDR1 as MNHNY and CDR2 as SVGAGI (reference sequence).

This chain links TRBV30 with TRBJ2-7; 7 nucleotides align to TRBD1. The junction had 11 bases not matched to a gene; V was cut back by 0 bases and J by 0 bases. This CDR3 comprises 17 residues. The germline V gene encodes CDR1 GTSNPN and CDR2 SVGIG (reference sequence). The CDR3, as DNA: TGTGCCTGGAGTGTACCGATCGGACAGGACCTCTCCTACGAGCAGTACTTC. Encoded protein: CAWSVPIGQDLSYEQYF.

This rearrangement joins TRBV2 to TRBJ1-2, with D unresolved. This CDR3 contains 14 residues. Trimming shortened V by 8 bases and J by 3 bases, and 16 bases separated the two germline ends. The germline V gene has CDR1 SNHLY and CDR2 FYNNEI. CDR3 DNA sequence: TGTGCCAGCGCCCTGACTAGTACGGACTATGGCTACACCTTC. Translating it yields CASALTSTDYGYTF.

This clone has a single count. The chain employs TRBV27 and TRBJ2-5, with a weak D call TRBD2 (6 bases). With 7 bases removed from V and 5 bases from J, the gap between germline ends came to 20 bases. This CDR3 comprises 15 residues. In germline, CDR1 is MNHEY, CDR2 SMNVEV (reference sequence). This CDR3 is CASNPRGRSSETQYF. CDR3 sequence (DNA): TGTGCCAGCAATCCTCGGGGGAGATCTTCGGAGACCCAGTACTTC.

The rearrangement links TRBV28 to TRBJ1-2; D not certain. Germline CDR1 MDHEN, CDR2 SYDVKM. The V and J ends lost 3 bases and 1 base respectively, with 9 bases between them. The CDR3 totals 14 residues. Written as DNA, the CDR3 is TGTGCCAGCAGTTTTAGGGAGGGTAACTATGGCTACACCTTC. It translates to CASSFREGNYGYTF.

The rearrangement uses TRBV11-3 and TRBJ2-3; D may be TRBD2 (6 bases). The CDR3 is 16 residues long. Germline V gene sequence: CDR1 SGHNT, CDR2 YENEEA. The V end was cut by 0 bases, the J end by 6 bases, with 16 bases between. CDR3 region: CASSLDLPAGYDTQYF. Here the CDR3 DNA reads TGTGCCAGCAGCTTAGATCTCCCAGCGGGCTACGATACGCAGTATTTT.

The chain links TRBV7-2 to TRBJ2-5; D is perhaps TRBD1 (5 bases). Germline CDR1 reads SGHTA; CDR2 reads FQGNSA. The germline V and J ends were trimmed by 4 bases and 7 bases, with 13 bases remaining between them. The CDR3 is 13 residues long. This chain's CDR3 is CASSYDSPGTQYF. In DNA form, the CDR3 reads TGTGCCAGCAGCTACGACAGCCCGGGGACCCAGTACTTC.

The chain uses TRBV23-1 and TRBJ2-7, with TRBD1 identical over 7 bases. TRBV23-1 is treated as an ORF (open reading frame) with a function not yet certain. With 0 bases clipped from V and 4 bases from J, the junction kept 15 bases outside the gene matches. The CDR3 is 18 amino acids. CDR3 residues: CASSQSDRVVLDEYEQYF. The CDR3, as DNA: TGCGCCAGCAGTCAATCCGACAGGGTAGTCCTCGATGAGTACGAGCAGTACTTC.

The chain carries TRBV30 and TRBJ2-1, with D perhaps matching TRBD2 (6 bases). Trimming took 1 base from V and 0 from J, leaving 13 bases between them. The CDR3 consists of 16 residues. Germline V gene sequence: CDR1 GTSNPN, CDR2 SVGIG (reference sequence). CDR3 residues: CAWSGRGLSSYNEQFF. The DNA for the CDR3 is TGTGCCTGGAGTGGGAGGGGTTTGAGCTCCTACAATGAGCAGTTCTTC.

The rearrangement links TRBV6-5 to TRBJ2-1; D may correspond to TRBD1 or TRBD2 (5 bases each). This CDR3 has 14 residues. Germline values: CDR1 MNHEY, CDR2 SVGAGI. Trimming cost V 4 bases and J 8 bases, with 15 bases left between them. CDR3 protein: CASSLSGARDEQFF. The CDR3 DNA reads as TGTGCCAGCAGTTTATCCGGGGCCAGGGATGAGCAGTTCTTC.

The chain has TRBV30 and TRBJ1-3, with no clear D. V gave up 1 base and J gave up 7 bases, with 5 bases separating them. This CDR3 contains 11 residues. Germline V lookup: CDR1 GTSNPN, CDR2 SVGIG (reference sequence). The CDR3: CAWSAGNTIYF. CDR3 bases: TGTGCCTGGAGTGCCGGGAACACCATATATTTT. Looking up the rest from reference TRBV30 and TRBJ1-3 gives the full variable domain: SQTIHQWPATLVQPVGSPLSLECTVEGTSNPNLYWYRQAAGRGLQLLFYSVGIGQISSEVPQNLSASRPQDRQFILSSKKLLLSDSGFYLCAWSAGNTIYFGEGSWLTVV.

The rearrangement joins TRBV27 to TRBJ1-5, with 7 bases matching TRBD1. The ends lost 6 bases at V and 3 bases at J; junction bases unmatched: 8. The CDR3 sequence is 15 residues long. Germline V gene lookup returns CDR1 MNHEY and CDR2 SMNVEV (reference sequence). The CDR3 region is CASSPQTGLNQPQHF. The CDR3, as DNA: TGTGCCAGCAGCCCCCAGACAGGGCTCAATCAGCCCCAGCATTTT.

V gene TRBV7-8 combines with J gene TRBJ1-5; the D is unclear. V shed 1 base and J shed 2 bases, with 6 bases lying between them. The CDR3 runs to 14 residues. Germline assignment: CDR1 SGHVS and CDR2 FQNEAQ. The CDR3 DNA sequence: TGTGCCAGCAGCTTAGTGGAAGGCAATCAGCCCCAGCATTTT. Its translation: CASSLVEGNQPQHF.

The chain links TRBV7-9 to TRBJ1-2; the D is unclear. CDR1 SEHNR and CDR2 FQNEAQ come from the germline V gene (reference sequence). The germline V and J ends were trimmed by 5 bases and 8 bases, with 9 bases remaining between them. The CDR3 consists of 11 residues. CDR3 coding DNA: TGTGCCAGCAGCCTCGGGCAGGGCTACACCTTC. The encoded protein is CASSLGQGYTF.

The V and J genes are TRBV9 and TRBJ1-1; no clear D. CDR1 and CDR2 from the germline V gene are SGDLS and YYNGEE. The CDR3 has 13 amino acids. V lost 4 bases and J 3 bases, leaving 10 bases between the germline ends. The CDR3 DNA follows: TGTGCCAGCAGCCCCTCTCCTGACACTGAAGCTTTCTTT. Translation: CASSPSPDTEAFF.

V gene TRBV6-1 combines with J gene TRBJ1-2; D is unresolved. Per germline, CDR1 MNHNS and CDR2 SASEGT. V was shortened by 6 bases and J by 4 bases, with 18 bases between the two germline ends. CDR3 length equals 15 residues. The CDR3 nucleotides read TGTGCCAGCAGAACCTCGGCAGACTCCCTCTATGGCTACACCTTC. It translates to CASRTSADSLYGYTF.

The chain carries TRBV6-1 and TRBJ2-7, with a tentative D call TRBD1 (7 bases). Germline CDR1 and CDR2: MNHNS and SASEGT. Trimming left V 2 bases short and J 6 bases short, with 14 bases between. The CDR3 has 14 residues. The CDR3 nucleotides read TGTGCCAGCAGTGAATTGCAGGGGGGTCTCGAGCAGTACTTC. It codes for CASSELQGGLEQYF.

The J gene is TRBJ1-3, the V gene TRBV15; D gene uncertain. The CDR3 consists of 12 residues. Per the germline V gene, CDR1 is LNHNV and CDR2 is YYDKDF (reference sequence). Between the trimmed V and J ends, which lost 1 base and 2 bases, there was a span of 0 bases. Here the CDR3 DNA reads TGTGCCACCAGCAGAGCTGGAAACACCATATATTTT. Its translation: CATSRAGNTIYF.